This T cell receptor beta chain was sequenced for a study of cytomegalovirus exposure and HLA in healthy donors. Overall study: From HLA-typed donors, an early data release held around 85 million unique TCRs. Findings and limits, study-wide: The authors later found most CMV-associated TCR beta chains appeared HLA-restricted.

Germline V gene data show CDR1 as MDHEN and CDR2 as SYDVKM. The CDR3 length is 17 residues. V lost 7 bases to trimming and J lost 4 bases; unmatched junction nucleotides: 15. Researchers ran the PCR with 60 Vbeta and 13 Jbeta primers. Profiling relied on immunoSEQ multiplex PCR, and the TCRdb table lists in-frame clones only, not all of them. The sample has approximately 130,000 clones; around 84% are singletons. In the case of this clone: What it recognizes is unknown.

Sequencing was carried out using PBMCs. The chain recombines TRBV28 with TRBJ2-2; 7 bases are a match to TRBD1. The sequence was collected from a woman aged 40 to 50 in good health and CMV-seronegative. For the CDR3, the DNA is TGTGCCAGCACCTCGCTAGGGGACAGTGCCTCCACCGGGGAGCTGTTTTTT. Encoded protein: CASTSLGDSASTGELFF.